The 5 T cell receptor beta chains in this list originate from one sample, sequenced in a study of control samples from healthy donors and cancer patients. TCRdb keeps only in-frame clones here, not all; method: immunoSEQ multiplex PCR. The sample consists of almost 90,000 clones, under 90% of them appearing once. The sample taken for sequencing was blood. The receptor set was obtained from a woman aged 40 to 50 in good health.

This chain uses TRBV7-2 with TRBJ1-1; D gene ambiguous. CDR1 is SGHTA, CDR2 FQGNSA, per germline. The CDR3 is 14 amino acids. V lost 2 bases, J lost 11 bases, and 18 bases lay in between. The CDR3 here is CASSLWGETSTAFF. CDR3 bases: TGTGCCAGCAGCTTATGGGGTGAGACCTCGACTGCTTTCTTT.

This chain connects TRBV5-1 to TRBJ2-3; D call uncertain. Trimming removed 2 bases at V and 6 bases at J, with 4 bases between. The CDR3 extends over 11 amino acids. Germline values: CDR1 SGHRS, CDR2 YFSETQ. The CDR3 protein is CASSLGDTQYF. As DNA, the CDR3 is TGCGCCAGCAGCTTAGGTGATACGCAGTATTTT.

The chain carries TRBV30 and TRBJ1-6, with D possibly TRBD1 on 5 matching bases. The CDR3 extends over 13 amino acids. Looked up from germline, CDR1 is GTSNPN and CDR2 is SVGIG (reference sequence). Trimming took off 5 bases at V and 7 bases at J, with 12 bases between the two ends. The CDR3 bases are TGTGCCTGGGGCCGGGACGGCAATTCACCCCTCCACTTT. Protein: CAWGRDGNSPLHF.

This chain uses TRBV27 with TRBJ2-5; D gene ambiguous. There are 13 residues in the CDR3. Germline V gene sequence: CDR1 MNHEY, CDR2 SMNVEV (reference sequence). With 5 bases removed from V and 0 bases from J, the gap between germline ends came to 7 bases. CDR3: CASSLNYQETQYF. The CDR3 nucleotides are TGTGCCAGCAGTCTCAATTACCAAGAGACCCAGTACTTC.

CDR3 sequence: CASSYIGGRVITTEAFF. In nucleotides, the CDR3 is TGTGCCAGCAGTTACATTGGGGGGCGCGTGATTACCACTGAAGCTTTCTTT. The chain has TRBV6-2 or TRBV6-3 and TRBJ1-1; possibly TRBD1 for D (6 bases). The germline CDR1 and CDR2 sequences are MNHEY and SVGEGT. The CDR3 sequence is 17 residues long. V was clipped by 2 bases and J by 4 bases, with 20 bases between them.